A selection of T cell receptor beta chains follows, all from one sample in a study of OX40 agonist ivuxolimab in advanced cancers. Assay used: immunoSEQ multiplex PCR; TCRdb lists only in-frame clones, some missing. Of some 66,000 clones in the sample, more than 60% are singletons; the top ten hold 1.6%. This specimen consisted of CD4+ or CD8+ T cells sorted from blood, obtained in a trial of the OX40 agonist ivuxolimab. These receptors were obtained from an adult with an advanced solid tumor such as melanoma, head and neck, liver or kidney cancer. Each CDR3 is given without its conserved first and last residue.

V	CDR3
TRBV9	ASSTGQGSYGYT
TRBV11-1	ASSSGQGQETQY
TRBV7-9	ASSLAAPRTGELF
TRBV2	ASWSAGGPYGYT
TRBV7-3	ASSLGGSRDTQY
TRBV28	ASSLAFGEDGRKNIQY
TRBV5-1	ASSSGQSTYEQY
TRBV4-1	ASSQDQGLETQY
TRBV7-2	ASSPRYTRSYNEQF
TRBV5-1	ASSPDAGGTYEQY
TRBV9	ASSAGGTSYNEQF
TRBV6-6	ASSYFGLAGAHEQF
TRBV5-6	ASSLQFTGELF
TRBV6-6	ASSRTVSYEQY
TRBV5-1	ASSTGQGGEQY
TRBV10-3	AISRLGRTDTGGSRETQY
TRBV5-8	ASSLWAGGPETQY
TRBV6-1	ASTQGTVNTEAF
TRBV14	ASSQELNTEAF
TRBV2	ASGVYEQY
TRBV5-1	ASSLLTGGNDEQY
TRBV4-2	ASSQEDQGGNEQY
TRBV18	ASSPGQADQPQH
TRBV2	ASSEIIGMDEQF